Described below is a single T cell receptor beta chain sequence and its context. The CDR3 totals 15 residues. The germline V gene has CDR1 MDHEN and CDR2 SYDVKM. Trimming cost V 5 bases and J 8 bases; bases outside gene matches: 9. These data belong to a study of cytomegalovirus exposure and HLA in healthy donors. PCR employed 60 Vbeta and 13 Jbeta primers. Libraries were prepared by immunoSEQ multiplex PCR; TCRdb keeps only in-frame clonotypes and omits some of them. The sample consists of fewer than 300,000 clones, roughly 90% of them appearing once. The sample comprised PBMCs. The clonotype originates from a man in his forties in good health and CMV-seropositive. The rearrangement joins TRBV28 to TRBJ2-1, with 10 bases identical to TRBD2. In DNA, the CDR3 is TGTGCCAGCAGTCGAGCGGGAGGGAAGGGGGATGAGCAGTTCTTC. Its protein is CASSRAGGKGDEQFF.